Each of the 26 T cell receptor beta chains below was sequenced from the same sample in a study of cytomegalovirus exposure and HLA in healthy donors. The PCR had 60 Vbeta and 13 Jbeta primers. Some clones are missing from TCRdb's copy, which holds only in-frame ones; the method was immunoSEQ multiplex PCR. This repertoire shows 90,000 or so clones, 69% found once; its top ten account for 2.5% to 3%. The specimen sequenced was PBMCs. These receptors were obtained from a man aged 50 to 59 in good health and CMV-seronegative.

The CDR3 spells CATSREGGGYGYTF. CDR3 bases: TGTGCCACCAGCAGAGAGGGGGGTGGCTATGGCTACACCTTC. The chain joins TRBV15 to TRBJ1-2; maybe TRBD1 (5 bases). The CDR3 runs 14 residues. Trimming left V 0 bases short and J 4 bases short, with 9 bases between. Germline V gene sequence: CDR1 LNHNV, CDR2 YYDKDF (reference sequence).

The V gene is TRBV2, the J gene TRBJ2-7; 9 bases agree with TRBD2. Losses at the gene ends were 1 base for V and 2 bases for J; bases not matched to a gene: 9. The CDR3 totals 17 residues. Germline V CDR1 and CDR2: SNHLY, FYNNEI. In DNA form, the CDR3 reads TGTGCCAGCAGTGAAGGCCCTGGGATAGCGGGGGCCTACGAGCAGTACTTC. It codes for CASSEGPGIAGAYEQYF.

This clone was picked up a small number of times. The chain combines TRBV28 with TRBJ2-7, with 7 bases lining up with TRBD1. This CDR3 contains 17 residues. V shed 5 bases and J 0 bases; nucleotides not matched to a gene: 13. Germline CDR1 reads MDHEN; CDR2 reads SYDVKM. DNA of the CDR3: TGTGCCAGCAGTCCGCCCACAGGGGCACCAAACTCCTACGAGCAGTACTTC. The encoded protein is CASSPPTGAPNSYEQYF.

The chain uses TRBV2 and TRBJ1-1; 7 positions match TRBD1. J lost 4 bases, V lost 4 bases, and 9 bases had no gene match. The CDR3 is 15 amino acids. CDR1 and CDR2 (germline): SNHLY, FYNNEI. The CDR3 coding sequence is TGTGCCAGCAGTGTTAGGGGGCGCGCCGGCACTGAAGCTTTCTTT. This translates into CASSVRGRAGTEAFF.

The sample holds one count of this clone. J is TRBJ2-5 and V is TRBV5-1; TRBD2 is a possible D gene (8 bases). In germline, CDR1 is SGHRS, CDR2 YFSETQ. CDR3 length: 15 residues. Trimming left V 6 bases short and J 5 bases short, with 20 bases between. This CDR3 is CASMPGGGEGETQYF. CDR3 sequence (DNA): TGCGCCAGCATGCCGGGAGGGGGCGAAGGGGAGACCCAGTACTTC.

V gene TRBV2 combines with J gene TRBJ1-2; 7 bases map to TRBD1. The CDR3 has 13 amino acids. Looked up from germline, CDR1 is SNHLY and CDR2 is FYNNEI. The J segment lost 0 bases and the V segment lost 11 bases, leaving 6 bases of the junction unmatched. The DNA of the CDR3 is TGTGCCGGAGGGACAGCCCCTAACTATGGCTACACCTTC. Translation gives CAGGTAPNYGYTF.

The gene calls are TRBV5-1 and TRBJ2-2, with 8 bases matching TRBD2. Germline values: CDR1 SGHRS, CDR2 YFSETQ. There are 15 residues in the CDR3. With V trimmed by 0 bases and J by 7 bases, 5 bases remained unmatched. This chain's CDR3 is CASSLAGGDYGELFF. DNA for the CDR3: TGCGCCAGCAGCTTGGCGGGAGGGGACTACGGGGAGCTGTTTTTT.

This rearrangement joins TRBV4-1 to TRBJ1-1; D perhaps matches TRBD1 (5 bases). Germline V CDR1 and CDR2: MGHRA, YSYEKL. The V gene lost 0 bases and the J gene lost 0 bases, with 11 bases spanning the gap. CDR3 size: 16 residues. CDR3 sequence (DNA): TGCGCCAGCAGCCAAGATTTACAGGCCATGAACACTGAAGCTTTCTTT. Protein sequence: CASSQDLQAMNTEAFF.

The V and J genes are TRBV2 and TRBJ2-7; 8 bases are shared with TRBD1. The CDR3 loop spans 15 amino acids. From germline, CDR1 is SNHLY and CDR2 FYNNEI. V was clipped by 5 bases and J by 6 bases; unmatched bases: 12. The CDR3 coding sequence is TGTGCCAGCAGTCCGGGGACAGGCCATGCCCCCGAGCAGTACTTC. Protein product: CASSPGTGHAPEQYF.

The CDR3, as DNA: TGTGCCAGCTTCCATAGCGGAGGGGGCGAATCCTACGAGCAGTACTTC. Translation: CASFHSGGGESYEQYF. The chain employs TRBV6-6 and TRBJ2-7; a weak D match, TRBD1 (7 bases). V lost 8 bases to trimming and J lost 1 base, with 21 bases between them. This CDR3 contains 16 residues. CDR1 MNHNY and CDR2 SVGAGI come from the germline V gene (reference sequence).

This clone was seen a handful of times. CDR3 region: CASSVTGQGGLGKQYF. CDR3 nucleotides: TGTGCCAGCAGTGTTACGGGACAGGGAGGCCTCGGGAAGCAGTACTTC. V and J are TRBV2 and TRBJ2-5, with 9 bases aligning to TRBD1. Germline CDR1 is SNHLY and CDR2 is FYNNEI. With 4 bases clipped from V and 11 bases from J, the junction kept 17 bases outside the gene matches. The CDR3 is made up of 16 amino acids.

This chain connects TRBV7-9 to TRBJ2-2; 8 bases are shared with TRBD1. Per germline, CDR1 SEHNR and CDR2 FQNEAQ (reference sequence). The CDR3 has 14 amino acids. Trimming took 6 bases from V and 4 from J; bases not matched to a gene: 4. In DNA, the CDR3 is TGTGCCAGCAGTACTACAGGGGGCACCGGGGAGCTGTTTTTT. Protein sequence: CASSTTGGTGELFF.

This rearrangement joins TRBV5-1 to TRBJ2-3, with D possibly matching TRBD1 (6 bases). Germline V lookup: CDR1 SGHRS, CDR2 YFSETQ. The CDR3 runs to 15 residues. V dropped 1 base and J dropped 4 bases, with 13 bases sitting between them. CDR3 protein: CASSLNRESADTQYF. The CDR3 coding sequence is TGCGCCAGCAGCTTGAACAGGGAGAGCGCAGATACGCAGTATTTT. Filled out from reference TRBV5-1 and TRBJ2-3, the complete variable domain reads KAGVTQTPRYLIKTRGQQVTLSCSPISGHRSVSWYQQTPGQGLQFLFEYFSETQRNKGNFPGRFSGRQFSNSRSEMNVSTLELGDSALYLCASSLNRESADTQYFGPGTRLTVL.

A few counts support this clone. The chain is built from TRBV15 and TRBJ2-1, with D possibly being TRBD2 (6 bases). This CDR3 has 17 amino acids. Trimming took 0 bases from V and 3 from J, leaving 15 bases between them. The V gene's germline CDR1 is LNHNV and CDR2 YYDKDF (reference sequence). As DNA, the CDR3 is TGTGCCACCAGCAGAGATCCTCCGGGGGTTGACTACAATGAGCAGTTCTTC. Its protein is CATSRDPPGVDYNEQFF.

This sequence joins TRBV28 and TRBJ1-5; no firm D call. V dropped 3 bases and J dropped 4 bases, with 13 bases sitting between them. Germline V gene data show CDR1 as MDHEN and CDR2 as SYDVKM. The CDR3 totals 15 residues. The CDR3 DNA reads as TGTGCCAGCAGTTTCGCGGGGTTTGGTAATCAGCCCCAGCATTTT. Its translation is CASSFAGFGNQPQHF.

The chain links TRBV2 to TRBJ1-4, with 8 positions matching TRBD1. Germline assignment: CDR1 SNHLY and CDR2 FYNNEI. The CDR3 is made up of 13 amino acids. V was clipped by 7 bases and J by 7 bases; unmatched bases: 5. Written as DNA, the CDR3 is TGTGCCAGCACGGACAGGGCAAGTGAAAAACTGTTTTTT. Encoded protein: CASTDRASEKLFF.

This clone was counted only a few times. V and J are TRBV5-6 and TRBJ2-7, with 8 bases identical to TRBD1. The ends lost 1 base at V and 3 bases at J; junction bases unmatched: 0. CDR3 length: 13 residues. Germline values: CDR1 SGHDT, CDR2 YYEEEE. CDR3 sequence (DNA): TGTGCCAGCAGCTTGACAGGGGGCTACGAGCAGTACTTC. It is translated as CASSLTGGYEQYF.

This rearrangement joins TRBV7-3 to TRBJ2-7, with D unclear. Trimming removed 1 base from V and 1 base from J, with 8 bases in between. Germline loops: CDR1 SGHTA, CDR2 FQGTGA. This CDR3 comprises 14 residues. In nucleotides, the CDR3 is TGTGCCAGCAGCTTAAGTCGAGATTCCTACGAGCAGTACTTC. This encodes CASSLSRDSYEQYF.

This clone has just a few counts. The rearrangement uses TRBV4-2 and TRBJ2-2, with 7 bases matching TRBD2. CDR1 LGHNA and CDR2 YNFKEQ come from the germline V gene. V shed 0 bases, J shed 6 bases, and the junction held 10 bases outside the gene matches. The CDR3 extends over 17 amino acids. CDR3 sequence: CASSQEGGRALSGELFF. The CDR3 DNA follows: TGTGCCAGCAGCCAAGAGGGAGGGAGGGCCCTCTCCGGGGAGCTGTTTTTT.

This clone has just a few counts. The chain couples TRBV11-1 to TRBJ2-7; D call uncertain. CDR1 and CDR2 from the germline V gene are SGHAT and FQDESV (reference sequence). The V end lost 1 base, the J end lost 2 bases, and 9 bases lay between the germline ends. CDR3 length: 14 amino acids. The CDR3 is CASSLVLGPYEQYF. The CDR3 DNA reads TGTGCCAGCAGCTTAGTCCTTGGGCCCTACGAGCAGTACTTC.

Only one count was recorded for this clone. This chain uses TRBV11-3 with TRBJ2-1; tentative D call: TRBD2 (5 bases). Trimming shortened V by 2 bases and J by 8 bases, and 22 bases separated the two germline ends. This CDR3 spans 17 amino acids. Germline V gene sequence: CDR1 SGHNT, CDR2 YENEEA. CDR3 in amino acids: CASSLSFAGKINDEQFF. In DNA, the CDR3 is TGTGCCAGCAGCTTAAGTTTCGCGGGTAAAATTAACGATGAGCAGTTCTTC.

The gene calls are TRBV27 and TRBJ1-1; 8 bases align to TRBD1. V lost 5 bases and J lost 4; bases outside the gene matches: 6. CDR1 and CDR2 (germline): MNHEY, SMNVEV (reference sequence). The CDR3 has 14 residues. The CDR3 region is CASSLRGQGTEAFF. The CDR3 DNA follows: TGTGCCAGCAGTCTCAGGGGGCAAGGCACTGAAGCTTTCTTT.

This clone has a handful of counts. V usage is TRBV5-1 and J usage is TRBJ2-3; 9 bases map to TRBD1. Unmatched junction bases numbered 3, after V lost 0 bases and J lost 1 base. This CDR3 region has 16 residues. Germline CDR1 and CDR2: SGHRS and YFSETQ. CDR3: CASSLARTGGTDTQYF. The CDR3, as DNA: TGCGCCAGCAGCTTGGCCAGGACAGGGGGCACAGATACGCAGTATTTT.

This chain connects TRBV5-1 to TRBJ1-5; no firm D call. The germline CDR1 and CDR2 sequences are SGHRS and YFSETQ. The CDR3 runs to 17 residues. Trimming pared 0 bases from V and 1 base from J, leaving 14 bases between. CDR3 sequence (DNA): TGCGCCAGCAGCTTGGTCTATCACAGTCAAAGCAATCAGCCCCAGCATTTT. It yields the protein CASSLVYHSQSNQPQHF.

There are a few counts of this clone. This chain connects TRBV4-1 to TRBJ1-3; D is perhaps TRBD1 (5 bases). Looked up from germline, CDR1 is MGHRA and CDR2 is YSYEKL. The ends were cut back, 3 bases at V and 0 bases at J, with 12 bases in the middle. The CDR3 is made up of 16 amino acids. The CDR3 loop reads CASSHPGFLSGNTIYF. CDR3 sequence (DNA): TGCGCCAGCAGCCACCCAGGGTTTCTCTCTGGAAACACCATATATTTT.

This chain connects TRBV6-4 to TRBJ2-1; 7 nucleotides line up with TRBD2. The V segment lost 4 bases and the J segment 9 bases; nucleotides outside the gene matches: 6. The CDR3 runs 13 residues. Germline CDR1 MRHNA, CDR2 SNTAGT. CDR3 DNA sequence: TGTGCCAGCAGTGGGACTAGATCTGGTGAGCAGTTCTTC. It encodes CASSGTRSGEQFF.